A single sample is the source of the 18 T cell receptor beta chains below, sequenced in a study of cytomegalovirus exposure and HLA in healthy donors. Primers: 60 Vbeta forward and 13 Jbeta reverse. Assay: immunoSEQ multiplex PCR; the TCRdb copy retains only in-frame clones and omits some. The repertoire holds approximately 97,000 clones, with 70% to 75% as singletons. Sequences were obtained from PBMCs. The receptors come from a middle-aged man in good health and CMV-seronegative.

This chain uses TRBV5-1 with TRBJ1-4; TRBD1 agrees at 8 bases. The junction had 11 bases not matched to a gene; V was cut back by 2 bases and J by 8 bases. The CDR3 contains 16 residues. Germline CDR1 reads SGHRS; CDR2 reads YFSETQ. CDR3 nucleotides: TGCGCCAGCAGCTTATACGGACAGGGAGGGAGAGAAAAACTGTTTTTT. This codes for CASSLYGQGGREKLFF.

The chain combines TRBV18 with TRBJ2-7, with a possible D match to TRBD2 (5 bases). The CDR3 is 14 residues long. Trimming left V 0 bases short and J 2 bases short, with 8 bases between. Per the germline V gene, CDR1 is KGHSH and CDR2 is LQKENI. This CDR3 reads CASSPPRGAYEQYF. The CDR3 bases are TGTGCCAGCTCACCACCACGGGGTGCCTACGAGCAGTACTTC.

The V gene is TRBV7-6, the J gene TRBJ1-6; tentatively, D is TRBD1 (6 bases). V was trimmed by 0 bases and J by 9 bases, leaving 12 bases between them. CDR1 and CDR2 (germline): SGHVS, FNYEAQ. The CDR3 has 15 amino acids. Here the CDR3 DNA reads TGTGCCAGCAGCTTAGCCCACAGGGATGGTTCACCCCTCCACTTT. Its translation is CASSLAHRDGSPLHF.

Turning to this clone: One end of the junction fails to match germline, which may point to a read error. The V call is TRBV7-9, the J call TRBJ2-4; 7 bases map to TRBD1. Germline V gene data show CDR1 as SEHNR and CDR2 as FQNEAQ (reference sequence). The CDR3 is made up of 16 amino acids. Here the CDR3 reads CASTLWTGLSKNIQYF. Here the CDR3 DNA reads TGTGCCAGCACCTTATGGACAGGTCTATCCAAAAACATTCAGTACTTC. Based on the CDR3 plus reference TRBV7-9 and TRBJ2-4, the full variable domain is DTGVSQNPRHKITKRGQNVTFRCDPISEHNRLYWYRQTLGQGPEFLTYFQNEAQLEKSRLLSDRFSAERPKGSFSTLEIQRTEQGDSAMYLCASTLWTGLSKNIQYFGAGTRLSVL.

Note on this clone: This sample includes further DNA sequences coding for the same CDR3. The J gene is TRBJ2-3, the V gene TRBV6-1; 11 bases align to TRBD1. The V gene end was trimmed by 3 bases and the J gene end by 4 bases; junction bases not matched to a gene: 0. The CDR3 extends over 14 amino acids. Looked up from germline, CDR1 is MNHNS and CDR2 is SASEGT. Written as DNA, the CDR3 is TGTGCCAGCAGTGAGGGACAGGGGGCAGATACGCAGTATTTT. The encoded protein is CASSEGQGADTQYF.

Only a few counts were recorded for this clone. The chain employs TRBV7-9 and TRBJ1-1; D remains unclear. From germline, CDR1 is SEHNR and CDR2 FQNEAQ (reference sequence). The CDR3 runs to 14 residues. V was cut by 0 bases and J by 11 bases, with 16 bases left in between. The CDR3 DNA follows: TGTGCCAGCAGCTTAGCCGAAGTTTCTTCGGTGGCTTTCTTT. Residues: CASSLAEVSSVAFF.

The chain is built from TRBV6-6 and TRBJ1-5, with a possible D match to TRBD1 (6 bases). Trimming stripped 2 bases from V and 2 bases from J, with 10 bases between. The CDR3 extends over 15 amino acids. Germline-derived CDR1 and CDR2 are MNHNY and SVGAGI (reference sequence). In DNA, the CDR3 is TGTGCCAGCAGTTACCCAGGGGAAGGCAATCAGCCCCAGCATTTT. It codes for CASSYPGEGNQPQHF.

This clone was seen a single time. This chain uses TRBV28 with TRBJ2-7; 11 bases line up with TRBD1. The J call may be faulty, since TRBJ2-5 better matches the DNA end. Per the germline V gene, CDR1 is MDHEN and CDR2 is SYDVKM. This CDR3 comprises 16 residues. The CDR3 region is CASNLGQGALEVTQYF. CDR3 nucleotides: TGTGCCAGCAACCTAGGACAGGGGGCCTTGGAGGTGACCCAGTACTTC.

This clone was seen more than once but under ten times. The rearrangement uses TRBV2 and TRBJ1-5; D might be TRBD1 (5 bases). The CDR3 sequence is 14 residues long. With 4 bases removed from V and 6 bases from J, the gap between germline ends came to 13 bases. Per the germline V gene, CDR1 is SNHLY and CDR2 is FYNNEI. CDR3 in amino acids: CASSVEGAAQPQHF. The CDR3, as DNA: TGTGCCAGCAGTGTAGAAGGGGCGGCTCAGCCCCAGCATTTT.

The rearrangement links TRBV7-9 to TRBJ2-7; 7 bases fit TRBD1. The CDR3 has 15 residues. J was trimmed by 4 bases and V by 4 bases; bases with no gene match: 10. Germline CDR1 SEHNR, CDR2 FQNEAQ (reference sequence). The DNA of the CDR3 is TGTGCCAGCAGCTCACCCCGACAGGGTGTATACGAGCAGTACTTC. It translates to CASSSPRQGVYEQYF. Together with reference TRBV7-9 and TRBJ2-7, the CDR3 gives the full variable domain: DTGVSQNPRHKITKRGQNVTFRCDPISEHNRLYWYRQTLGQGPEFLTYFQNEAQLEKSRLLSDRFSAERPKGSFSTLEIQRTEQGDSAMYLCASSSPRQGVYEQYFGPGTRLTVT.

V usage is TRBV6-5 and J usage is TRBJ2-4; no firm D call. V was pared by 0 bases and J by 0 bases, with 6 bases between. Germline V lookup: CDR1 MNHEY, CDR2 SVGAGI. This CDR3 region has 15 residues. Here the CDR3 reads CASSYSGLAKNIQYF. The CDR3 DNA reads TGTGCCAGCAGTTACTCTGGGCTAGCCAAAAACATTCAGTACTTC.

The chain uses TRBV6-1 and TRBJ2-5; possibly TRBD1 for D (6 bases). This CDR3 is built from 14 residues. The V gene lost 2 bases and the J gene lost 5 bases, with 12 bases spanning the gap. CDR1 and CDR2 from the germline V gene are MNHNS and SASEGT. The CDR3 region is CASSEPQGRETQYF. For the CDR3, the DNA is TGTGCCAGCAGTGAACCCCAGGGGCGGGAGACCCAGTACTTC.

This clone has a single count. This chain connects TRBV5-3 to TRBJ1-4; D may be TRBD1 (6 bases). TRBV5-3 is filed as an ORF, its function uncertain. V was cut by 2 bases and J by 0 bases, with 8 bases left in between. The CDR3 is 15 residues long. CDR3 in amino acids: CARSFGQSTNEKLFF. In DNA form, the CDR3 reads TGTGCCAGAAGCTTCGGACAGTCAACTAATGAAAAACTGTTTTTT.

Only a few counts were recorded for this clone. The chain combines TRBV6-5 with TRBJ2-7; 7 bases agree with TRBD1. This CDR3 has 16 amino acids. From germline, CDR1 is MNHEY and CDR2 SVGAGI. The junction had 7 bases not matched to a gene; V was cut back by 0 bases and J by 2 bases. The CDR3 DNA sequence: TGTGCCAGCAGTTACTCTTCCGGGACAGCCACCTACGAGCAGTACTTC. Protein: CASSYSSGTATYEQYF.

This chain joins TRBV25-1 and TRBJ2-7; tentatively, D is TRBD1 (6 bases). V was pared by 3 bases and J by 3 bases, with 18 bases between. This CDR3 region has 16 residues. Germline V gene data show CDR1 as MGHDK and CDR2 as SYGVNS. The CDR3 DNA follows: TGTGCCAGCAGTGACCGGTACAGGGCACTGGTCTACGAGCAGTACTTC. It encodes CASSDRYRALVYEQYF.

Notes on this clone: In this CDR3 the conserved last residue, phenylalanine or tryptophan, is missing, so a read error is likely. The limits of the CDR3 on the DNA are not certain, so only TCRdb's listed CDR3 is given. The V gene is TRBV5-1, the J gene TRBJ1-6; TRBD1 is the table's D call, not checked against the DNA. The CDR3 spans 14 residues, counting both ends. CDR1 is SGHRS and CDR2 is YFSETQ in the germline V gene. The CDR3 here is CASSLDRDGSPLQV.

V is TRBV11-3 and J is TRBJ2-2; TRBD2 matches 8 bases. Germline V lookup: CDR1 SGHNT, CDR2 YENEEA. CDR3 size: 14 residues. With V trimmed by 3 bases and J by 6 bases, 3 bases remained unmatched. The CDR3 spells CASSFSAGAGELFF. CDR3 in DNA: TGTGCCAGCAGCTTTTCAGCGGGGGCCGGGGAGCTGTTTTTT.

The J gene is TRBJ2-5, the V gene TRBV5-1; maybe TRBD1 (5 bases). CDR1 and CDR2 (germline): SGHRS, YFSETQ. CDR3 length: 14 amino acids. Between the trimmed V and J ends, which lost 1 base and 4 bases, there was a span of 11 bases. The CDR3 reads CASSLSGQGETQYF. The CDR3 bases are TGCGCCAGCAGCTTGTCGGGCCAGGGAGAGACCCAGTACTTC.